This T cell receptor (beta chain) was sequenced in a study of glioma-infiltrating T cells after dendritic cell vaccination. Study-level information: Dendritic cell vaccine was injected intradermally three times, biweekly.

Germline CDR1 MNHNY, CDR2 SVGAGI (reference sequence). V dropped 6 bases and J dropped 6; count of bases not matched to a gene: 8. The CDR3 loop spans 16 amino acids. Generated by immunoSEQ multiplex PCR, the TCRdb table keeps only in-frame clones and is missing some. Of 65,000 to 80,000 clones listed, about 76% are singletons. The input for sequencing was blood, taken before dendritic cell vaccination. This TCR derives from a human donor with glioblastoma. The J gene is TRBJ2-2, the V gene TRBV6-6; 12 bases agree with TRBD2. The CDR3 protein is CASSYSGTSGPGELFF. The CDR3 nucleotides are TGTGCCAGCAGCTATAGTGGGACTAGCGGGCCCGGGGAGCTGTTTTTT.